These 5 T cell receptor beta chains share one sample of origin, sequenced in a study of blood T cell repertoires in COVID-19 (dated by TCRdb to the early 2020s). The library relied on the immunoSEQ multiplex PCR assay. Here the immuneACCESS table is served through TCRdb, limited to in-frame sequences with V and J called. Missing clones are a known gap in these copies; in checked studies unresolved V genes cover under half, and the rest lacks a known reason. The sample table lists about 35,000 clones, 75% to 90% of them with a count of one. The ten top clones hold around two fifths of the sample. Sequenced input: peripheral blood. These receptors were obtained from a human donor in a cohort sampled during active or convalescent COVID-19. The donor label of this sample is uncertain.

V and J are TRBV6-6 and TRBJ2-1; possibly TRBD2 for D (6 bases). This CDR3 spans 12 amino acids. V lost 11 bases, J lost 4 bases, and 12 bases lay in between. Germline V CDR1 and CDR2: MNHNY, SVGAGI (reference sequence). This CDR3 reads CASWGDYNEQFF. CDR3 nucleotide sequence: TGTGCCTCCTGGGGGGATTACAATGAGCAGTTCTTC.

V gene TRBV30 combines with J gene TRBJ2-7; 10 nucleotides agree with TRBD2. Looked up from germline, CDR1 is GTSNPN and CDR2 is SVGIG (reference sequence). V trimming: 0 bases; J trimming: 7 bases; junction bases outside the gene matches: 9. The length of the CDR3 is 15 residues. CDR3 coding DNA: TGTGCCTGGAGTGTAGTTACTAGCGGGAATGGGGAGCAGTACTTC. Protein product: CAWSVVTSGNGEQYF.

V usage is TRBV6-2 or TRBV6-3 and J usage is TRBJ2-1; 8 positions agree with TRBD2. This CDR3 is built from 16 residues. Germline assignment: CDR1 MNHEY and CDR2 SVGEGT. V shed 4 bases and J 1 base; nucleotides not matched to a gene: 6. The CDR3, as DNA: TGTGCCAGCAGTTCCCGGGGGGGTAATTCCTACAATGAGCAGTTCTTC. Its translation is CASSSRGGNSYNEQFF.

The chain has TRBV11-2 and TRBJ1-4; unclear D gene. This CDR3 comprises 17 residues. Germline CDR1 SGHAT, CDR2 FQNNGV. V was shortened by 1 base and J by 0 bases, with 12 bases between the two germline ends. The DNA of the CDR3 is TGTGCCAGCAGCTTAGCCCCCGGGTTGTCAACTAATGAAAAACTGTTTTTT. Its protein product is CASSLAPGLSTNEKLFF. Full variable domain (remainder filled in from reference TRBV11-2 and TRBJ1-4): EAGVAQSPRYKIIEKRQSVAFWCNPISGHATLYWYQQILGQGPKLLIQFQNNGVVDDSQLPKDRFSAERLKGVDSTLKIQPAKLEDSAVYLCASSLAPGLSTNEKLFFGSGTQLSVL.

This clone was counted a few times. Other nucleotide sequences in the sample specify the same CDR3. This chain connects TRBV19 to TRBJ1-5; no definite D call. V lost 8 bases, J lost 1 base, and 6 bases lay in between. Germline loops: CDR1 LNHDA, CDR2 SQIVND (reference sequence). This CDR3 spans 12 amino acids. The CDR3: CASSGSNQPQHF. The CDR3 nucleotides are TGTGCCAGTTCCGGGAGCAATCAGCCCCAGCATTTT.